This T cell receptor (beta chain) appears in the sequencing data of a study of blood T cell repertoires in COVID-19. Across the whole study: PBMCs, B-cell-depleted T cells, or T cells were the source of the cDNA or gDNA that made up the material.

V was clipped by 5 bases and J by 7 bases, with 20 bases between them. CDR1 SEHNR and CDR2 FQNEAQ come from the germline V gene (reference sequence). The CDR3 is 16 residues long. Clones were read by immunoSEQ multiplex PCR, and TCRdb kept only the in-frame ones, dropping some. This table has around 260,000 clones, 88% appearing once. The sequence was collected from a man in his fifties or sixties who had recovered from COVID-19. The sample taken for sequencing was peripheral blood. The gene calls are TRBV7-9 and TRBJ1-4; tentatively, D is TRBD1 (5 bases). CDR3: CASSPGRATGGEKLFF. The DNA of the CDR3 is TGTGCCAGCAGCCCCGGCAGGGCTACGGGGGGTGAAAAACTGTTTTTT.